This passage covers 8 T cell receptor beta chains from one sample sequenced in a study of T-cell memory formation after mild COVID-19. From the 5' RACE reads, TCRdb called clonotypes with MiXCR, one entry per CDR3 protein. The sample consists of 400,000 or so distinct CDR3 sequences, over 15% of them appearing once. Sequencing was carried out using PBMCs or a T cell subset sorted from them (not recorded which). These receptors originate from an adult woman who had mild COVID-19 (a few samples of this study predate the infection). Cell type and time point are not known.

This clonotype was counted a few times. The chain combines TRBV29-1 with TRBJ2-7; TRBD2 matches at 7 bases. The trim removed 4 bases at V and 1 base at J, leaving 1 base unmatched. CDR1 and CDR2 (germline): SQVTM, ANQGSEA. The CDR3 has 12 residues. The CDR3 bases are TGCAGCGTTGCTAGCGGATCCTACGAGCAGTACTTC. Amino acids: CSVASGSYEQYF.

The chain carries TRBV20-1 and TRBJ2-5; 9 bases are shared with TRBD2. The CDR3 length is 14 residues. J gave up 2 bases and V 0 bases, and 1 base lay outside the gene matches. Germline V gives CDR1 DFQATT, CDR2 SNEGSKA (reference sequence). The CDR3 is CSARDLAGQETQYF. The CDR3 DNA reads TGCAGTGCTAGAGATCTAGCGGGGCAAGAGACCCAGTACTTC.

This clonotype was seen repeatedly, ten times or more. This chain connects TRBV5-1 to TRBJ2-5; D gene ambiguous. CDR1 is SGHRS, CDR2 YFSETQ, per germline. Trimming took off 1 base at V and 3 bases at J, with 13 bases between the two ends. The CDR3 is 15 residues long. The CDR3 nucleotides are TGCGCCAGCAGCTTGTCCTCCCGTACTGAAGAGACCCAGTACTTC. It translates to CASSLSSRTEETQYF.

The chain combines TRBV6-5 with TRBJ2-2; no reliable D call. V was clipped by 2 bases and J by 4 bases, with 11 bases between them. In germline, CDR1 is MNHEY, CDR2 SVGAGI. This CDR3 spans 15 amino acids. In DNA form, the CDR3 reads TGTGCCAGCAGTTACGAGTCTTTGGGCACCGGGGAGCTGTTTTTT. This gives the protein CASSYESLGTGELFF.

V gene TRBV20-1 combines with J gene TRBJ2-7, with D possibly being TRBD2 (7 bases). Per germline, CDR1 DFQATT and CDR2 SNEGSKA (reference sequence). The CDR3 sequence is 16 residues long. The germline V and J ends were trimmed by 0 bases and 0 bases, with 15 bases remaining between them. The chain's CDR3 is CSARDPGGGISYEQYF. DNA of the CDR3: TGCAGTGCTAGAGATCCGGGGGGCGGGATCTCCTACGAGCAGTACTTC.

The sample holds many counts of this clonotype. The chain uses TRBV12-3 or TRBV12-4 and TRBJ2-2, with D unresolved. This CDR3 has 11 residues. Trimming removed 3 bases from V and 7 bases from J, with 3 bases in between. For the CDR3, the DNA is TGTGCCAGCAGTTTTGGCGGGGAGCTGTTTTTT. Translated: CASSFGGELFF.

The chain has TRBV12-3 or TRBV12-4 and TRBJ2-7; 10 nucleotides match TRBD2. V lost 6 bases and J lost 3; bases outside the gene matches: 5. CDR3 length equals 14 residues. This CDR3 reads CASSGLAENYEQYF. DNA for the CDR3: TGTGCCAGCAGCGGACTAGCGGAGAACTACGAGCAGTACTTC.

The chain employs TRBV7-9 and TRBJ2-3; 11 bases are shared with TRBD2. The J segment lost 4 bases and the V segment lost 1 base, leaving 7 bases of the junction unmatched. Germline V CDR1 and CDR2: SEHNR, FQNEAQ (reference sequence). The CDR3 length is 17 residues. The CDR3 bases are TGTGCCAGCAGCTTAGTTACTAGCGGGAGTATGCCAGATACGCAGTATTTT. Its translation is CASSLVTSGSMPDTQYF.